A selection of T cell receptor beta chains follows, all from one sample in a study of T cell changes during pregnancy in multiple sclerosis. Method: immunoSEQ multiplex PCR; TCRdb's copy keeps in-frame clones and lacks some. There are 45,000 to 60,000 clones in the sample; approximately 90% occur only once, and 0.15% to 0.2% lies in the top ten. The specimen was CD4+ T cells from peripheral blood mononuclear cells, collected in the second trimester of pregnancy. The receptors stem from a female donor with multiple sclerosis, enrolled in a pregnancy study. CDR3s include the opening cysteine and the closing phenylalanine or tryptophan. A D gene is named only where the DNA matches it firmly. Clone size is given for some rows only: seen once, a few or many times, or a class if the clone is expanded.

. TRBJ2-3 . 16 TRBV4-2 CASRTLGGTSTDTQYF TGTGCCAGCAGGACCCTTGGGGGGACTAGCACAGATACGCAGTATTTT
TRBD2 TRBJ2-7 . 18 TRBV5-1 CASSFRLSSGRITYEQYF TGCGCCAGCAGCTTTCGATTATCTAGCGGGAGGATCACCTACGAGCAGTACTTC
. TRBJ1-2 . 14 TRBV30 CAWIGTRWAWGYTF TGTGCCTGGATTGGGACAAGGTGGGCGTGGGGCTACACCTTC
. TRBJ1-3 . 13 TRBV6-6 CASSSPTGNTIYF TGTGCCAGCAGTTCCCCTACGGGAAACACCATATATTTT
TRBD1 TRBJ2-7 . 14 TRBV5-1 CASSPGTGVYEQYF TGCGCCAGCAGCCCCGGGACAGGGGTATACGAGCAGTACTTC
. TRBJ2-3 . 16 TRBV7-2 CASVLWESISTDTQYF TGTGCCAGCGTACTGTGGGAGTCAATTAGCACAGATACGCAGTATTTT
TRBD1 TRBJ2-5 . 13 TRBV29-1 CSVEWTGEETQYF TGCAGCGTAGAATGGACAGGGGAAGAGACCCAGTACTTC
. TRBJ2-7 . 14 TRBV27 CASRYGGRVDEQYF TGTGCCAGCAGGTATGGGGGCAGGGTCGACGAGCAGTACTTC
TRBD1 TRBJ1-4 . 15 TRBV7-9 CASSATGGANEKLFF TGTGCCAGCAGTGCTACAGGGGGGGCTAATGAAAAACTGTTTTTT
. TRBJ1-3 once 16 TRBV5-1 CASSLDPQGNGNTIYF TGCGCCAGCAGCTTGGACCCACAGGGCAATGGAAACACCATATATTTT
TRBD2 TRBJ2-1 . 15 TRBV28 CASSLGSGRAGEQFF TGTGCCAGCAGTTTAGGTAGCGGGAGGGCCGGTGAGCAGTTCTTC
. TRBJ2-1 . 12 TRBV6-5 CASREGYNEQFF TGTGCCAGCAGGGAGGGGTACAATGAGCAGTTCTTC
. TRBJ1-1 few 13 TRBV2 CASSYTENTEAFF TGTGCCAGCAGTTACACAGAGAACACTGAAGCTTTCTTT
TRBD2 TRBJ2-1 . 15 TRBV7-2 CASSTRLARHNEQFF TGTGCCAGCAGCACGCGACTAGCGCGGCACAATGAGCAGTTCTTC
. TRBJ2-1 . 14 TRBV6-1 CASSSLDSENEQFF TGTGCCAGCAGTTCTCTTGACAGTGAGAATGAGCAGTTCTTC
. TRBJ1-5 . 13 TRBV6-6 CASRPQVHQPQHF TGTGCCAGCAGACCACAGGTTCATCAGCCCCAGCATTTT
TRBD1 TRBJ1-1 few 14 TRBV9 CASSSRDRNTEAFF TGTGCCAGCAGCAGCCGGGACAGGAACACTGAAGCTTTCTTT
. TRBJ1-2 . 11 TRBV10-3 CATNGQNGYTF TGTGCCACGAATGGACAGAATGGCTACACCTTC
. TRBJ1-3 once 15 TRBV5-1 CASSLGSGAGNTIYF TGCGCCAGCAGCTTGGGGTCGGGGGCTGGAAACACCATATATTTT
TRBD2 TRBJ2-3 . 13 TRBV10-3 CAVTSGATDTQYF TGTGCCGTGACTAGCGGAGCCACAGATACGCAGTATTTT
. TRBJ2-7 . 16 TRBV7-3 CASSLGGGGPFYEQYF TGTGCCAGCAGCTTAGGTGGGGGAGGTCCTTTCTACGAGCAGTACTTC
TRBD2 TRBJ2-5 . 13 TRBV6-1 CASSGGGRETQYF TGTGCCAGCAGTGGCGGGGGGCGAGAGACCCAGTACTTC
. TRBJ2-6 . 19 TRBV27 CASTERAAGRLSGANVLTF TGTGCCAGCACGGAACGGGCGGCGGGGAGGCTCTCTGGGGCCAACGTCCTGACTTTC
TRBD2 TRBJ2-1 . 16 TRBV5-1 CASSAELAGVYNEQFF TGCGCCAGCAGCGCAGAACTAGCGGGAGTCTACAATGAGCAGTTCTTC
TRBD1 TRBJ1-1 . 13 TRBV6-1 CASSQDRGVQAFF TGTGCCAGCAGCCAGGACAGGGGGGTTCAAGCTTTCTTT
. TRBJ2-3 . 16 TRBV5-1 CASSLKFPGVTDTQYF TGCGCCAGCAGCCTTAAGTTCCCGGGGGTCACAGATACGCAGTATTTT
. TRBJ1-1 . 15 TRBV12-2 CASRLRGDSNTEAFF TGTGCAAGTCGCTTGAGGGGGGACAGCAACACTGAAGCTTTCTTT
. TRBJ2-2 . 15 TRBV9 CASSVRAGYTGELFF TGTGCCAGCAGCGTGAGGGCGGGGTACACCGGGGAGCTGTTTTTT
TRBD2 TRBJ2-1 . 17 TRBV18 CASSPGGSGSSYNEQFF TGTGCCAGCTCACCGGGGGGGAGCGGGAGCTCCTACAATGAGCAGTTCTTC
TRBD1 TRBJ2-1 . 15 TRBV7-9 CASSSTGGTYNEQFF TGTGCCAGCAGCTCGACAGGGGGCACTTACAATGAGCAGTTCTTC
TRBD1 TRBJ2-1 . 19 TRBV15 CATSRSTRSGTGGRNEQFF TGTGCCACCAGCAGATCCACACGATCCGGGACAGGGGGGCGGAATGAGCAGTTCTTC
. TRBJ1-2 . 13 TRBV19 CASRGMDNYGYTF TGTGCCAGCCGGGGAATGGATAACTATGGCTACACCTTC
TRBD1 TRBJ1-6 . 15 TRBV6-5 CASSEYRGSNSPLHF TGTGCCAGCAGCGAATACAGGGGGAGTAATTCACCCCTCCACTTT
. TRBJ2-4 once 14 TRBV28 CASSFGDSSNIQYF TGTGCCAGCAGTTTCGGCGACAGTTCAAACATTCAGTACTTC
. TRBJ2-1 few 15 TRBV11-2 CASSPQGVAGDEQFF TGTGCCAGCAGCCCACAGGGGGTAGCGGGAGATGAGCAGTTCTTC
. TRBJ2-5 . 13 TRBV19 CASSVSGQETQYF TGTGCCAGTAGTGTTAGCGGACAAGAGACCCAGTACTTC
. TRBJ1-2 . 11 TRBV6-5 CASSSTLGYTF TGTGCCAGCAGTTCGACACTTGGCTACACCTTC
TRBD2 TRBJ2-1 . 16 TRBV15 CATSSSLSGRNNEQFF TGTGCCACCAGCAGCTCCCTAAGCGGGAGAAACAATGAGCAGTTCTTC
TRBD2 TRBJ2-3 . 15 TRBV5-1 CASSLAGTRGDTQYF TGCGCCAGCAGCTTGGCTGGGACTAGAGGAGATACGCAGTATTTT
. TRBJ2-3 . 16 TRBV5-1 CASSLHGQGETDTQYF TGCGCCAGCAGCTTGCATGGGCAGGGTGAGACAGATACGCAGTATTTT
. TRBJ2-6 . 16 TRBV28 CASRGQGEVGANVLTF TGTGCCAGCCGTGGGCAGGGCGAAGTTGGGGCCAACGTCCTGACTTTC
. TRBJ2-3 . 11 TRBV6-5 CASSQDTTQYF TGTGCCAGCAGTCAGGACACTACGCAGTATTTT
TRBD1 TRBJ1-5 . 16 TRBV7-9 CASSLGQGGGNQPQHF TGTGCCAGCAGCTTGGGACAGGGGGGAGGCAATCAGCCCCAGCATTTT
TRBD1 TRBJ2-2 . 15 TRBV6-5 CASRWTGGAIGELFF TGTGCCAGCAGGTGGACAGGGGGCGCGATCGGGGAGCTGTTTTTT
. TRBJ1-1 . 11 TRBV29-1 CSVEQGREAFF TGCAGCGTTGAACAGGGCCGGGAAGCTTTCTTT
TRBD1 TRBJ2-1 . 16 TRBV19 CASTITGTGTYNEQFF TGTGCCAGTACCATAACCGGGACAGGGACTTACAATGAGCAGTTCTTC
. TRBJ2-5 . 15 TRBV6-6 CASSPASLGQETQYF TGTGCCAGCAGTCCCGCTTCACTAGGGCAAGAGACCCAGTACTTC
TRBD1 TRBJ1-2 . 15 TRBV27 CASSPDRGPVYGYTF TGTGCCAGCAGTCCGGACAGGGGGCCCGTCTATGGCTACACCTTC
. TRBJ2-1 . 13 TRBV6-1 CASSSLRVNEQFF TGTGCCAGCAGCTCCTTGAGGGTCAATGAGCAGTTCTTC
TRBD1 TRBJ1-1 few 13 TRBV19 CASSETGGTEAFF TGTGCCAGTAGTGAAACAGGGGGCACTGAAGCTTTCTTT
. TRBJ2-2 . 16 TRBV27 CASSLSGGGLTGELFF TGTGCCAGCAGTTTATCAGGGGGAGGGCTCACCGGGGAGCTGTTTTTT
TRBD1 TRBJ1-1 . 14 TRBV11-2 CASSLVLGQGEAFF TGTGCCAGCAGCTTAGTGTTAGGACAGGGTGAAGCTTTCTTT
. TRBJ1-1 . 14 TRBV12-5 CASGLVPDKAEAFF TGTGCTAGTGGTTTGGTACCGGACAAAGCTGAAGCTTTCTTT
. TRBJ2-2 . 14 TRBV7-3 CASSSYQGSGELFF TGTGCCAGCAGCTCCTATCAGGGCTCCGGGGAGCTGTTTTTT
TRBD1 TRBJ2-7 . 15 TRBV28 CASSETGGFTYEQYF TGTGCCAGCAGTGAGACAGGGGGCTTCACCTACGAGCAGTACTTC
TRBD2 TRBJ2-1 . 16 TRBV7-2 CASSFVSPGGPSEQFF TGTGCCAGCAGCTTCGTCTCCCCGGGGGGGCCAAGTGAGCAGTTCTTC
. TRBJ2-1 . 16 TRBV25-1 CASSEFRADAPREQFF TGTGCCAGCAGTGAATTTAGAGCGGACGCCCCCCGTGAGCAGTTCTTC
TRBD1 TRBJ1-3 . 13 TRBV5-4 CASTSGGGNTIYF TGTGCCAGCACCTCAGGGGGAGGAAACACCATATATTTT
. TRBJ1-2 . 14 TRBV6-5 CASSDRNPNYGYTF TGTGCCAGCAGCGACAGAAACCCTAACTATGGCTACACCTTC